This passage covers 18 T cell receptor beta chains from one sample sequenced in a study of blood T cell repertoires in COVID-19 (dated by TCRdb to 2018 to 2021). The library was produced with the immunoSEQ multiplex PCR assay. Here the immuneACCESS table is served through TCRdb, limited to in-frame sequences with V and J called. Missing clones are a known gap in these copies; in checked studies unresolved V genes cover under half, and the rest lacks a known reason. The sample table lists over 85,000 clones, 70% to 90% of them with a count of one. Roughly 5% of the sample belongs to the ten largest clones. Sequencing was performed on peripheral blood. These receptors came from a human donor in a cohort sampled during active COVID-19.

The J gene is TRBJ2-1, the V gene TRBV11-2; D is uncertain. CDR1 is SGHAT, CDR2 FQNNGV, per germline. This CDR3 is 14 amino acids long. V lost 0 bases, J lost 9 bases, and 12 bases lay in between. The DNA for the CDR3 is TGTGCCAGCAGCTTAGATTTTGGCTCTGGTGAGCAGTTCTTC. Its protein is CASSLDFGSGEQFF.

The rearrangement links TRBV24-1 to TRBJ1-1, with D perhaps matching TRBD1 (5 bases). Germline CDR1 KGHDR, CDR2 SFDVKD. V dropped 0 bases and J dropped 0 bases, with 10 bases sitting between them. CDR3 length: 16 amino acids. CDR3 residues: CATSDLTVGLNTEAFF. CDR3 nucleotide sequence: TGTGCCACCAGTGATTTGACAGTGGGGCTGAACACTGAAGCTTTCTTT.

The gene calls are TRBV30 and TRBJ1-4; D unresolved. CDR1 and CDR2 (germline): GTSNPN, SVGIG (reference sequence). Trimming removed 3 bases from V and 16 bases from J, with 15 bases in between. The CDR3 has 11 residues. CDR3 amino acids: CAWSPGVRRFF. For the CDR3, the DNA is TGTGCCTGGAGCCCCGGGGTGAGAAGGTTTTTT. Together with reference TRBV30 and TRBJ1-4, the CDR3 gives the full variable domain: SQTIHQWPATLVQPVGSPLSLECTVEGTSNPNLYWYRQAAGRGLQLLFYSVGIGQISSEVPQNLSASRPQDRQFILSSKKLLLSDSGFYLCAWSPGVRRFFGSGTQLSVL.

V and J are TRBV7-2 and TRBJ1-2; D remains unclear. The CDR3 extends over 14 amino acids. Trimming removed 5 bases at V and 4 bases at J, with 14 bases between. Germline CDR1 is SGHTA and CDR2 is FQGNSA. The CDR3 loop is CASSPRQEVYGYTF. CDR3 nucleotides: TGTGCCAGCAGCCCCCGGCAGGAGGTCTATGGCTACACCTTC. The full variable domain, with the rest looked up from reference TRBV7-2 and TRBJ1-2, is GAGVSQSPSNKVTEKGKDVELRCDPISGHTALYWYRQSLGQGLEFLIYFQGNSAPDKSGLPSDRFSAERTGGSVSTLTIQRTQQEDSAVYLCASSPRQEVYGYTFGSGTRLTVV.

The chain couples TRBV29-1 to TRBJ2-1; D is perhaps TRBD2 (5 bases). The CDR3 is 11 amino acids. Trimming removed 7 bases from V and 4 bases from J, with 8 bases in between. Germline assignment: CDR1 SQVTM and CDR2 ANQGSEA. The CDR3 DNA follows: TGCAGCGCTAGGACTTACAATGAGCAGTTCTTC. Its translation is CSARTYNEQFF.

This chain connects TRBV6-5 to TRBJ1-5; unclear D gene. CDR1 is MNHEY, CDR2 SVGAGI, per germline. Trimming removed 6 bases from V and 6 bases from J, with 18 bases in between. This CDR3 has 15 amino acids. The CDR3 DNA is TGTGCCAGCAGCCCGACTTACACTGCGGGTCAGCCCCAGCATTTT. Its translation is CASSPTYTAGQPQHF.

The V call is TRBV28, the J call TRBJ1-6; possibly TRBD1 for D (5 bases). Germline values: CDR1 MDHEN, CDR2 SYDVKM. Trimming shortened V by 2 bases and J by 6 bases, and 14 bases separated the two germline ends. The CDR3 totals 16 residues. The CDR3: CASSLGAAPINSPLHF. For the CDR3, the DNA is TGTGCCAGCAGTTTAGGGGCAGCCCCGATTAATTCACCCCTCCACTTT. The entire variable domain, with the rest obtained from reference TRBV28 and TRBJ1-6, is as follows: DVKVTQSSRYLVKRTGEKVFLECVQDMDHENMFWYRQDPGLGLRLIYFSYDVKMKEKGDIPEGYSVSREKKERFSLILESASTNQTSMYLCASSLGAAPINSPLHFGNGTRLTVT.

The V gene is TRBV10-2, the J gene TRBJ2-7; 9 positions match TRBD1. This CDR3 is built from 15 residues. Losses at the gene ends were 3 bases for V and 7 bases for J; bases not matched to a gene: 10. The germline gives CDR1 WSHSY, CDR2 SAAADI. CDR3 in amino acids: CASSELLQGAGEQYF. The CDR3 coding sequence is TGCGCCAGCAGTGAACTCTTACAGGGGGCGGGGGAGCAGTACTTC.

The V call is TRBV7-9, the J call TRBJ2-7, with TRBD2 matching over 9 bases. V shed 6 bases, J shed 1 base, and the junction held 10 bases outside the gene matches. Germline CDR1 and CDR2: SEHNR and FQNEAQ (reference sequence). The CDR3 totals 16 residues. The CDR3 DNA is TGTGCCAGCAGTCCCAATAGCGGGAGAGGATCCTACGAGCAGTACTTC. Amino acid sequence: CASSPNSGRGSYEQYF.

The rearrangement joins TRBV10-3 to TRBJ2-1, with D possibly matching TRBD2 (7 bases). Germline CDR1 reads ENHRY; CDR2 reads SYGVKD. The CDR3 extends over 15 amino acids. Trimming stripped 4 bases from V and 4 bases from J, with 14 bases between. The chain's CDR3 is CAISGGGGGYNEQFF. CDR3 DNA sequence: TGTGCCATCAGTGGTGGAGGGGGGGGTTACAATGAGCAGTTCTTC.

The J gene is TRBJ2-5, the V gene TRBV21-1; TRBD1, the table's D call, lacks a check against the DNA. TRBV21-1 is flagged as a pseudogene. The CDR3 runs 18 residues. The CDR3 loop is CASSKARYGTGIGETQYF. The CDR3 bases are TGTGCCAGCAGCAAAGCGCGATATGGGACAGGGATCGGGGAGACCCAGTACTTC.

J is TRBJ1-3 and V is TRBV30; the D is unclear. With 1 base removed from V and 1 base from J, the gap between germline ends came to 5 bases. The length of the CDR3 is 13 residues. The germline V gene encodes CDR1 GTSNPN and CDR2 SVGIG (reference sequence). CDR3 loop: CAWSGGSGNTIYF. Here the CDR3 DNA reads TGTGCCTGGAGTGGAGGGTCTGGAAACACCATATATTTT.

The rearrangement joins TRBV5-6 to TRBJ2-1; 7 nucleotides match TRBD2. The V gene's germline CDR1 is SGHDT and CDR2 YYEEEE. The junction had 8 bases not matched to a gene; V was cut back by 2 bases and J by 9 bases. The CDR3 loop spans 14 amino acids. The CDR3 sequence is CASSLISGEGEQFF. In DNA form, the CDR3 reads TGTGCCAGCAGCTTAATCTCCGGGGAGGGTGAGCAGTTCTTC.

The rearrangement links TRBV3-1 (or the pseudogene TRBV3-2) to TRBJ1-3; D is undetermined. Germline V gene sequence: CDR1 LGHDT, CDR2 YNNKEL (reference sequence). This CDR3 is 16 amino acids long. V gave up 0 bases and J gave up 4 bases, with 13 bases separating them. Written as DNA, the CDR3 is TGTGCCAGCAGCCAAGATGTGTTTTCCAGAGGAAACACCATATATTTT. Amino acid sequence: CASSQDVFSRGNTIYF.

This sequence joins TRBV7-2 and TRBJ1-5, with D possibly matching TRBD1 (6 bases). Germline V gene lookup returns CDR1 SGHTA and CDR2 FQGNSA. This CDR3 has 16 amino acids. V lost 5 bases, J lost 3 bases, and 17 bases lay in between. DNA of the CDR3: TGTGCCAGCAGCCCCCGGACGGGGGGCAACAATCAGCCCCAGCATTTT. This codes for CASSPRTGGNNQPQHF.

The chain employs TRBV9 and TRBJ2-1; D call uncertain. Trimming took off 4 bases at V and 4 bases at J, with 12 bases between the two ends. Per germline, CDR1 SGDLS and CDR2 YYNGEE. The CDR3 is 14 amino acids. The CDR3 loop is CASSSSDPYNEQFF. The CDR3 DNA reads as TGTGCCAGCAGCTCAAGCGACCCATACAATGAGCAGTTCTTC.

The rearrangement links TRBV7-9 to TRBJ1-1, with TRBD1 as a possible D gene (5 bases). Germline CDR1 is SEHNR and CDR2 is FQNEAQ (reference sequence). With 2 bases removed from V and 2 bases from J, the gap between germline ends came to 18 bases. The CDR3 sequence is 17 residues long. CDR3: CASSLSGGGPDNTEAFF. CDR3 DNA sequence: TGTGCCAGCAGCTTAAGCGGGGGGGGACCGGACAACACTGAAGCTTTCTTT.

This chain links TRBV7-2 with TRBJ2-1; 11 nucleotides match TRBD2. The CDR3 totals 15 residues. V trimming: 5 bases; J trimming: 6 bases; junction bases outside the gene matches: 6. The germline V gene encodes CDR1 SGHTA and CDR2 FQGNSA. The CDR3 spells CASSMTSGNSNEQFF. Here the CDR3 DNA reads TGTGCCAGCAGCATGACTAGCGGGAATAGCAATGAGCAGTTCTTC. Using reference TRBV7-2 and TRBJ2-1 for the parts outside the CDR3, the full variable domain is GAGVSQSPSNKVTEKGKDVELRCDPISGHTALYWYRQSLGQGLEFLIYFQGNSAPDKSGLPSDRFSAERTGGSVSTLTIQRTQQEDSAVYLCASSMTSGNSNEQFFGPGTRLTVL.